This entry lists 19 T cell receptor beta chains sequenced from one sample in a study of beta chain features in type 1 diabetes. These TCRs' antigens remain unknown. Expressed TCRB transcripts were sequenced, since all the RNA that had been isolated was reverse transcribed. The repertoire was sequenced with immunoSEQ multiplex PCR; TCRdb's copy has only in-frame clones and lacks some. The sample shows about 700,000 clones, 13% of them seen only once. General observations from the study: TCRB CDR3s were moderately but significantly shorter in Type 1 diabetes patients in all four CD4+ subsets.

The sample taken for sequencing was naive CD4+ T cells from blood. These receptors were obtained from a man aged 18 to 30 with type 1 diabetes.

This clone was seen more than once but under ten times. The rearrangement uses TRBV2 and TRBJ2-3; 11 nucleotides agree with TRBD2. V lost 6 bases to trimming and J lost 4 bases; unmatched junction nucleotides: 6. The CDR3 extends over 15 amino acids. CDR1 and CDR2 from the germline V gene are SNHLY and FYNNEI. The CDR3 DNA is TGTGCCAGCAGCTCCCTAGCGGGGGGCTCAGATACGCAGTATTTT. It encodes CASSSLAGGSDTQYF.

This clone has a handful of counts. The V gene is TRBV10-3, the J gene TRBJ1-2, with 7 bases lining up with TRBD1. This CDR3 is 13 amino acids long. J gave up 5 bases and V 10 bases, and 10 bases lay outside the gene matches. Germline V gene lookup returns CDR1 ENHRY and CDR2 SYGVKD. The DNA of the CDR3 is TGTGCCACCTGTCCCGGGACAGAGTATGGCTACACCTTC. As protein: CATCPGTEYGYTF.

This clone was detected a few times. The CDR3 DNA reads TGTGCCATCAGTGGGGCCGCTGAAGCTTTCTTT. This encodes CAISGAAEAFF. The V call is TRBV10-3, the J call TRBJ1-1; D not certain. Germline CDR1 and CDR2: ENHRY and SYGVKD. Trimming stripped 4 bases from V and 6 bases from J, with 6 bases between. The CDR3 is 11 amino acids.

This clone showed up just a few times. This chain links TRBV30 with TRBJ2-7; the D gene is possibly TRBD2 (5 bases). The CDR3 is 14 residues long. The germline CDR1 and CDR2 sequences are GTSNPN and SVGIG (reference sequence). V lost 8 bases and J lost 0, with 17 bases in between. The CDR3 region is CALAGQFSSYEQYF. In DNA, the CDR3 is TGTGCCCTTGCGGGCCAGTTCTCCTCCTACGAGCAGTACTTC.

This clone appeared a few times. The V and J genes are TRBV28 and TRBJ2-3; 8 nucleotides agree with TRBD1. The CDR3 totals 15 residues. V shed 6 bases, J shed 0 bases, and the junction held 5 bases outside the gene matches. The V gene's germline CDR1 is MDHEN and CDR2 SYDVKM. CDR3 loop: CASRHGQGSTDTQYF. CDR3 nucleotide sequence: TGTGCCAGCAGGCACGGACAGGGAAGCACAGATACGCAGTATTTT.

This clone showed up just a few times. Other DNA sequences within the sample encode an identical CDR3. This chain uses TRBV2 with TRBJ1-1; D is undetermined. Germline CDR1 and CDR2: SNHLY and FYNNEI. This CDR3 has 12 amino acids. Between the trimmed V and J ends, which lost 5 bases and 1 base, there was a span of 5 bases. CDR3 sequence reads: CASSYRNTEAFF. In DNA, the CDR3 is TGTGCCAGCAGTTACAGGAACACTGAAGCTTTCTTT.

This chain joins TRBV2 and TRBJ2-2; the match to TRBD1 covers 8 bases. The germline CDR1 and CDR2 sequences are SNHLY and FYNNEI. The CDR3 sequence is 16 residues long. V shed 3 bases, J shed 0 bases, and the junction held 3 bases outside the gene matches. The CDR3 region has the DNA TGTGCCAGCAGTGAGCAGGGGGCCACGAACACCGGGGAGCTGTTTTTT. Protein product: CASSEQGATNTGELFF.

This sequence joins TRBV9 and TRBJ2-1; 7 positions agree with TRBD1. CDR3 size: 15 residues. Trimming took 3 bases from V and 5 from J; bases not matched to a gene: 8. CDR1 and CDR2 (germline): SGDLS, YYNGEE. Here the CDR3 reads CASSATGAWNNEQFF. The DNA of the CDR3 is TGTGCCAGCAGCGCCACAGGGGCGTGGAACAATGAGCAGTTCTTC.

The chain combines TRBV2 with TRBJ1-4, with 12 nucleotides matching TRBD1. CDR3 length equals 16 residues. The trim removed 4 bases at V and 2 bases at J, leaving 2 bases unmatched. Germline CDR1 reads SNHLY; CDR2 reads FYNNEI. The CDR3 sequence is CASSGGTGGTNEKLFF. For the CDR3, the DNA is TGTGCCAGCAGTGGCGGGACAGGGGGCACTAATGAAAAACTGTTTTTT.

The genes are TRBV6-6 and TRBJ1-3; unclear D gene. This CDR3 spans 15 amino acids. V shed 6 bases and J shed 1 base, with 13 bases lying between them. The germline V gene has CDR1 MNHNY and CDR2 SVGAGI (reference sequence). The CDR3 sequence: CASSMQLISGNTIYF. In DNA form, the CDR3 reads TGTGCCAGCAGCATGCAACTGATTTCTGGAAACACCATATATTTT.

V and J are TRBV29-1 and TRBJ2-1, with a possible D match to TRBD2 (5 bases). Per germline, CDR1 SQVTM and CDR2 ANQGSEA. Trimming removed 4 bases at V and 0 bases at J, with 10 bases between. The CDR3 runs to 14 residues. CDR3 nucleotides: TGCAGCGTTGTGGCGGGTTTCTCCTACAATGAGCAGTTCTTC. Amino acids: CSVVAGFSYNEQFF.

The V and J genes are TRBV5-8 and TRBJ2-5, with D hard to call. Trimming removed 4 bases at V and 5 bases at J, with 21 bases between. This CDR3 contains 16 residues. Germline values: CDR1 SGHTS, CDR2 YDEGEE. CDR3 nucleotides: TGTGCCAGCAGCGCGGCCCCGGGCCCCCTTGGGGAGACCCAGTACTTC. Translation gives CASSAAPGPLGETQYF.

This rearrangement joins TRBV27 to TRBJ2-1, with 15 bases fitting TRBD2. The V segment lost 5 bases and the J segment 8 bases; nucleotides outside the gene matches: 4. CDR3 length: 15 residues. The germline CDR1 and CDR2 sequences are MNHEY and SMNVEV (reference sequence). CDR3 in amino acids: CASSGLAGGRYEQFF. DNA of the CDR3: TGTGCCAGCAGTGGACTAGCGGGGGGGCGTTATGAGCAGTTCTTC.

V and J are TRBV7-2 and TRBJ2-1; 12 bases are shared with TRBD2. The CDR3 totals 15 residues. Germline V lookup: CDR1 SGHTA, CDR2 FQGNSA. J lost 7 bases, V lost 7 bases, and 8 bases had no gene match. CDR3 DNA: TGTGCCAGCAACCATTGGACTAGCGGGGCTAATGAGCAGTTCTTC. Amino acid sequence: CASNHWTSGANEQFF.

A few counts support this clone. This chain connects TRBV5-4 to TRBJ1-6; D not certain. This CDR3 region has 14 residues. Trimming removed 0 bases at V and 8 bases at J, with 9 bases between. CDR1 and CDR2 from the germline V gene are SGHNT and YYREEE (reference sequence). CDR3 in amino acids: CASSLGGFDSPLHF. CDR3 bases: TGTGCCAGCAGCTTGGGAGGGTTCGATTCACCCCTCCACTTT.

The rearrangement uses TRBV2 and TRBJ2-1; D remains unclear. The CDR3 loop spans 11 amino acids. V lost 3 bases, J lost 12 bases, and 9 bases lay in between. Germline V gene sequence: CDR1 SNHLY, CDR2 FYNNEI. In nucleotides, the CDR3 is TGTGCCAGCAGTGACTCTCACCCGCAGTTCTTC. It specifies CASSDSHPQFF.

This clone was seen a few times. The rearrangement joins TRBV5-1 to TRBJ1-1; 7 bases agree with TRBD1. CDR3 size: 14 residues. J gave up 0 bases and V 6 bases, and 5 bases lay outside the gene matches. Germline V gene sequence: CDR1 SGHRS, CDR2 YFSETQ. The CDR3 is CASTPGQMNTEAFF. The CDR3 DNA reads as TGCGCCAGCACTCCGGGACAGATGAACACTGAAGCTTTCTTT.

The chain has TRBV30 and TRBJ1-1; D is ambiguous. This CDR3 comprises 11 residues. Germline CDR1 GTSNPN, CDR2 SVGIG (reference sequence). V shed 3 bases and J shed 3 bases, with 5 bases lying between them. CDR3 sequence: CAWRRDTEAFF. The CDR3, as DNA: TGTGCCTGGAGGCGGGACACTGAAGCTTTCTTT. Full variable domain (missing parts from reference TRBV30 and TRBJ1-1): SQTIHQWPATLVQPVGSPLSLECTVEGTSNPNLYWYRQAAGRGLQLLFYSVGIGQISSEVPQNLSASRPQDRQFILSSKKLLLSDSGFYLCAWRRDTEAFFGQGTRLTVV.

In this sample, this clone turned up a few times. The chain employs TRBV25-1 and TRBJ1-4; perhaps TRBD1 as D (6 bases). Germline assignment: CDR1 MGHDK and CDR2 SYGVNS. The V gene lost 0 bases and the J gene lost 2 bases, with 10 bases spanning the gap. CDR3 size: 16 residues. Written as DNA, the CDR3 is TGTGCCAGCAGTGAATACCGCCAGGGGACTAATGAAAAACTGTTTTTT. This encodes CASSEYRQGTNEKLFF.